Sequencing of this TCR beta chain was carried out in a study of Graves' ophthalmopathy and Graves' hyperthyroidism (dated by TCRdb to the late 2010s). As for the study more broadly: Peripheral blood was collected before any treatment was given, at the time of initial diagnosis. An independent validation cohort comprised 18 hyperthyroidism patients and some 16 patients who later progressed from hyperthyroidism to ophthalmopathy. In total, 135 blood samples were TCR-sequenced: under 45 ophthalmopathy, some 75 hyperthyroidism and approximately 17 hyperthyroidism-to-ophthalmopathy patients. T-cell repertoires of thyroid tissue and blood were compared in 5 or 6 hyperthyroidism patients. To explore V-J signatures distinguishing ophthalmopathy from hyperthyroidism, a discovery set of 100 or so patients (more than 40 ophthalmopathy, 55 to 60 stable hyperthyroidism) was enrolled. Following sample collection, hyperthyroidism patients were given methimazole at a starting dose of 30 mg daily, and ophthalmopathy patients were given high-dose intravenous methylprednisolone. To tell Graves' ophthalmopathy apart from Graves' hyperthyroidism, and to predict which patients would progress to ophthalmopathy, the study relied on TCR beta repertoire signatures. Paper-wide results and their limitations: Ophthalmopathy was separated from stable hyperthyroidism by the 13-signature model with around 88% sensitivity and about 81% specificity in cross-validation and with 80%/75% in the test set. In validation, the model predicted ophthalmopathy progression with nearly 71% sensitivity and roughly 72% specificity; more than ten predicted patients were CT-confirmed with GO in a median of approximately 6.5 months. Most expanded thyroid clonotypes with frequency above 0.001 were also detected in blood, suggesting blood repertoires may reflect the thyroid immune response. No statistical method was used to predetermine the sample size, and group allocation was not hidden from the investigators.

Patients with ophthalmopathy had moderately to severely active disease, with a Clinical Activity Score of 3 or more, a NOSPECS grade of 4 or more, and a disease duration of less than 3 months. Anyone with other autoimmune diseases, uncontrolled infections, pregnancy or lactation was excluded from the study. Diagnosis was based on clinical symptoms, serum thyroxine, TRAb, thyroid ultrasound and orbital computed tomography. PBMCs were isolated from about 10 ml of fresh peripheral blood by Ficoll-Paque density gradient centrifugation. Total RNA was extracted using Trizol reagent, and RNA quality was checked on an Agilent 2100 Bioanalyzer. For repertoire sequencing, the TCR beta CDR3 regions were amplified from RNA transcripts. HTBI primers and the Qiagen OneStep RT-PCR kit were used in a first-round RT-PCR, which was followed by a second-round multiplex PCR, size selection and purification. Libraries were sequenced on an Illumina HiSeq2000 using paired-end 100 bp reads. The original pipeline was this. SOAPnuke was used to process the reads, throwing out any read that had adapters, had uncalled bases, had a mean Phred below 15, or lacked an exact constant-primer or identifier match. COPE v1.2.5 was used to merge high-quality paired reads. Each unique nucleotide sequence was defined as a clonotype, and clonotypes were aligned to IMGT TRB V, D and J references with MiTCR v1.1. Analysis was restricted to V-J combinations with a frequency above 0.0001, which covered 98% to 99.2% of repertoires. A TCR clonal expansion and chaos score per V-J combination was defined as the ratio of F50 clonal expansion to chaos observed in the TCRdist matrix. Welch's t-statistics and random forest were used to reduce features to 10 to 15 V-J combinations, which were fed into a naive Bayes classifier. The Morisita-Horn index was used to measure how similar the thyroid and blood repertoires were. TCRdb redid the processing of the public reads, applying fastp at Q25 and MiXCR, and retained in-frame beta chains. Every entry covers one CDR3 protein and lists the most common genes and DNA from its rows. Here the V and J calls rest on TCRdb's processing, not on the authors' analysis. A total of 340,000 or so distinct CDR3 sequences appear in this sample, 15% to 20% of them only once. The ten largest clones add up to about 12% of the sample.

With respect to this clonotype: What this receptor recognizes is not known. One base away there is no much larger clone; base qualities are not given.

For CDR1 and CDR2, the germline V gene lists SGHAT and FQNNGV. V is trimmed back by 1 base and J by 2 bases, and the junction contains 5 bases that no gene match accounts for. Measured from the cysteine to the phenylalanine, the CDR3 is 16 residues long. Just CDR3 DNA is preserved here, 48 bases in frame from base 1. This receptor chain uses TRBV11-2 and TRBJ2-7, and 10 bases in between align with TRBD2. Sequencing was carried out using peripheral blood. The receptor comes from an adult man with Graves' ophthalmopathy. The DNA is as follows: TGTGCCAGCAGCTTAGGGGCTAGCGGGGGAACCTACGAGCAGTACTTC. This translates into CASSLGASGGTYEQYF. Beyond the CDR3, the reference TRBV11-2 and TRBJ2-7 genes provide the residues; the full variable domain reads: EAGVAQSPRYKIIEKRQSVAFWCNPISGHATLYWYQQILGQGPKLLIQFQNNGVVDDSQLPKDRFSAERLKGVDSTLKIQPAKLEDSAVYLCASSLGASGGTYEQYFGPGTRLTVT.